This T cell receptor beta chain was sequenced for a study of cytomegalovirus exposure and HLA in healthy donors. General study points: Sequencing likely produced, as an artifact, a cluster of highly shared sequence variants.

Vbeta (60) and Jbeta (13) primers were used in the PCR. Profiled with immunoSEQ multiplex PCR; TCRdb holds only in-frame clones, not every one. Among under 250,000 clones, over 80% were seen once, and the ten largest hold 6%. The sample holds a few counts of this clone. As yet, its antigen is unknown. The CDR3 length is 15 residues. V lost 5 bases and J lost 6, with 19 bases in between. The germline V gene encodes CDR1 MNHEY and CDR2 SVGAGI. The material sequenced was PBMCs. This chain links TRBV6-5 with TRBJ2-5; D may be TRBD1 (6 bases). The TCR comes from a man aged 40-50 years in good health and CMV-seropositive. The CDR3 spells CASSPQQGGVKTQYF. CDR3 bases: TGTGCCAGCAGTCCTCAACAGGGTGGAGTGAAGACCCAGTACTTC.